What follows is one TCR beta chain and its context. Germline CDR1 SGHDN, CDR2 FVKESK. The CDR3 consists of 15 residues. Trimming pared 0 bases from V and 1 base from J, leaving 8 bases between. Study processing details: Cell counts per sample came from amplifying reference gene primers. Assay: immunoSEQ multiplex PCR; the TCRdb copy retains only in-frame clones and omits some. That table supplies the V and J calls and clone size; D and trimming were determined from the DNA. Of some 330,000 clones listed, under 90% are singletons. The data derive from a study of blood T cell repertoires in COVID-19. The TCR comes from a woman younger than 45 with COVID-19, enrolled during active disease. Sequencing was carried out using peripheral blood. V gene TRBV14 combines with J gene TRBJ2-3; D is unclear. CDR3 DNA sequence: TGTGCCAGCAGCCAAGACCTCGGAGGCACAGATACGCAGTATTTT. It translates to CASSQDLGGTDTQYF.